This is a list of T cell receptor beta chains from one sample in a study of cytomegalovirus exposure and HLA in healthy donors. The repertoire was sequenced with immunoSEQ multiplex PCR; TCRdb's copy has only in-frame clones and lacks some. The sample shows about 140,000 clones, over 70% of them seen only once. Sequences were obtained from PBMCs. These receptor sequences come from a man aged 25 to 40 in good health and CMV-seronegative. Both conserved end residues are part of each CDR3. D genes are given only for firm matches. Clone size is given for some rows only: seen once, a few or many times, or a class if the clone is expanded.

V gene	clone size	J gene	D gene	CDR3 DNA	CDR3 protein
TRBV10-3	-	TRBJ2-1	-	TGTGCCATCAGTGGCGGCAGGGTGCAGTCCGGTGAGCAGTTCTTC	CAISGGRVQSGEQFF
TRBV7-8	-	TRBJ2-1	-	TGTGCCAGCAGCTTACTGGCGGAACGTATCGATGAGCAGTTCTTC	CASSLLAERIDEQFF
TRBV29-1	-	TRBJ2-3	TRBD2	TGCAGCGTTGAAGGACTAGCGGGAGTGGGTGGCACAGATACGCAGTATTTT	CSVEGLAGVGGTDTQYF
TRBV28	-	TRBJ2-6	-	TGTGCCAGCAGTGTATACGGTGGCTCTGGGGCCAACGTCCTGACTTTC	CASSVYGGSGANVLTF
TRBV28	-	TRBJ1-1	TRBD1	TGTGCCAGCGGCCCTGGACAGGGTGACACTGAAGCTTTCTTT	CASGPGQGDTEAFF
TRBV4-3	-	TRBJ2-3	-	TGCGCCAGCAGCCAAGATAGCGGCACAGATACGCAGTATTTT	CASSQDSGTDTQYF
TRBV10-3	-	TRBJ1-1	-	TGTGCCATCAGTGAGGGACAGTCGAACACTGAAGCTTTCTTT	CAISEGQSNTEAFF
TRBV27	-	TRBJ2-2	TRBD2	TGTGCCAGCAAGGTTTCCGGGACTAGCGGGCCCGGGGAGCTGTTTTTT	CASKVSGTSGPGELFF
TRBV7-9	-	TRBJ1-5	TRBD1	TGTGCCAGCAGTACAGGGGCGAGCAATCAGCCCCAGCATTTT	CASSTGASNQPQHF
TRBV5-5	once	TRBJ2-7	-	TGTGCCAGCAGCTCGTATCTTAGCGTCTACGAGCAGTACTTC	CASSSYLSVYEQYF
TRBV5-1	-	TRBJ2-2	-	TGCGCCAGCAGCTATGACTACGGGGAGCTGTTTTTT	CASSYDYGELFF
TRBV11-2	-	TRBJ1-2	-	TGTGCCAGCAGCTTAGTACTTTCGGCCATGGGGCTCTATGGCTACACCTTC	CASSLVLSAMGLYGYTF
TRBV5-4	-	TRBJ1-3	-	TGTGCCAGCAGTCTTGGGGGGGACCTCTCTGGAAACACCATATATTTT	CASSLGGDLSGNTIYF
TRBV10-3	-	TRBJ2-7	TRBD2	TGTGCCATCAAGGGACTAGCGATCCACGAGCAGTACTTC	CAIKGLAIHEQYF
TRBV30	-	TRBJ1-1	TRBD1	TGTGCCTGGAGTGTCCGAGGGGGCCAGGGAACTGAAGCTTTCTTT	CAWSVRGGQGTEAFF
TRBV6-5	once	TRBJ2-7	TRBD2	TGTGCCAGCAGACTTTTAGCGGGACTCAACTACGAGCAGTACTTC	CASRLLAGLNYEQYF
TRBV28	-	TRBJ2-7	TRBD1	TGTGCCAGCAGTTCGGGACAGGGTCGGAGGGGGCAGTACTTC	CASSSGQGRRGQYF
TRBV10-3	-	TRBJ2-5	-	TGTGCCATCAGTGAAATGCAGGGGGGAATTGGGGAGACCCAGTACTTC	CAISEMQGGIGETQYF
TRBV6-5	-	TRBJ2-1	-	TGTGCCAGCAGTTATGGGAGCTCCTACAATGAGCAGTTCTTC	CASSYGSSYNEQFF
TRBV27	-	TRBJ1-3	-	TGTGCCAGCAGAACCTACAGGGCTGGAAACACCATATATTTT	CASRTYRAGNTIYF
TRBV27	once	TRBJ2-7	TRBD1	TGTGCCAGCAGTTCACACCGGGACAGGGCTTACTACGAGCAGTACTTC	CASSSHRDRAYYEQYF
TRBV5-1	once	TRBJ2-4	-	TGCGCCAGCAGCTTGGGTGGAGGATCGGCCAAAAACATTCAGTACTTC	CASSLGGGSAKNIQYF
TRBV6-5	-	TRBJ2-1	TRBD2	TGTGCCAGCATACGACTAGCGCGAGGGGGTGAGCAGTTCTTC	CASIRLARGGEQFF
TRBV9	-	TRBJ2-7	TRBD2	TGTGCCAGCAGCGTAGGGACTAGCTACGAGCAGTACTTC	CASSVGTSYEQYF
TRBV29-1	-	TRBJ2-5	TRBD1	TGCAGCGTCGAACAGGGGGCGGGGGAGACCCAGTACTTC	CSVEQGAGETQYF
TRBV6-1	-	TRBJ2-7	TRBD1	TGTGCCACGGGACAGGGGGCCTACGAGCAGTACTTC	CATGQGAYEQYF